Each of the 32 T cell receptor beta chains below was sequenced from the same sample in a study of T cell repertoires in ileal Crohn's disease. Clones were sequenced by immunoSEQ multiplex PCR, and TCRdb holds only the in-frame ones, with some missing. The data contain 9,600 or so clones, just over 75% of them seen just once; the ten biggest clones take up over 25%. Material for sequencing was ileal tissue. All receptors come from an adult with Crohn's disease.

This chain joins TRBV5-1 and TRBJ2-2; TRBD1 agrees at 9 bases. Germline V gene sequence: CDR1 SGHRS, CDR2 YFSETQ. Trimming at V came to 1 base and at J to 2 bases, leaving 3 bases not matched to a gene. The CDR3 loop spans 16 amino acids. CDR3 sequence: CASSLYRGHNTGELFF. CDR3 bases: TGCGCCAGCAGCTTGTACAGGGGGCATAACACCGGGGAGCTGTTTTTT. Together with reference TRBV5-1 and TRBJ2-2, the CDR3 gives the full variable domain: KAGVTQTPRYLIKTRGQQVTLSCSPISGHRSVSWYQQTPGQGLQFLFEYFSETQRNKGNFPGRFSGRQFSNSRSEMNVSTLELGDSALYLCASSLYRGHNTGELFFGEGSRLTVL.

The rearrangement joins TRBV5-1 to TRBJ2-7; TRBD1 agrees at 9 bases. V shed 0 bases, J shed 6 bases, and the junction held 10 bases outside the gene matches. Germline CDR1 and CDR2: SGHRS and YFSETQ. The CDR3 extends over 16 amino acids. The CDR3 reads CASSLGSGQGTGEQYF. In nucleotides, the CDR3 is TGCGCCAGCAGCTTGGGCTCGGGACAGGGAACGGGCGAGCAGTACTTC.

The rearrangement uses TRBV11-2 and TRBJ1-2; D may be TRBD1 (6 bases). Looked up from germline, CDR1 is SGHAT and CDR2 is FQNNGV. There are 15 residues in the CDR3. The V and J ends lost 4 bases and 5 bases respectively, with 17 bases between them. CDR3: CASSSRGGDLYGYTF. CDR3 coding DNA: TGTGCCAGCAGCTCCAGGGGTGGGGATCTATATGGCTACACCTTC.

The rearrangement uses TRBV29-1 and TRBJ2-1; 9 bases align to TRBD1. Germline-derived CDR1 and CDR2 are SQVTM and ANQGSEA. The CDR3 covers 14 residues. J lost 6 bases, V lost 6 bases, and 9 bases had no gene match. CDR3: CSVDRDRVGNEQFF. In DNA form, the CDR3 reads TGCAGCGTAGACCGGGACAGGGTTGGCAATGAGCAGTTCTTC.

To note about this clone: This sample includes further DNA sequences coding for the same CDR3. This chain connects TRBV7-9 to TRBJ2-3, with D unclear. Germline V CDR1 and CDR2: SEHNR, FQNEAQ (reference sequence). This CDR3 region has 11 residues. Deletions cut 8 bases from V and 0 bases from J, with 3 bases between. The CDR3 is CASSSTDTQYF. CDR3 nucleotide sequence: TGTGCCAGCTCTAGCACAGATACGCAGTATTTT.

The V and J genes are TRBV30 and TRBJ2-7; 8 bases are a match to TRBD2. V was clipped by 2 bases and J by 5 bases; unmatched bases: 8. Germline CDR1 GTSNPN, CDR2 SVGIG (reference sequence). The CDR3 spans 14 residues. This CDR3 is CAWSSGTSWNEQYF. The CDR3 DNA follows: TGTGCCTGGAGTTCCGGGACTAGTTGGAACGAGCAGTACTTC.

This rearrangement joins TRBV9 to TRBJ2-3; D is ambiguous. Between the trimmed V and J ends, which lost 0 bases and 0 bases, there was a span of 11 bases. This CDR3 comprises 16 residues. Germline V lookup: CDR1 SGDLS, CDR2 YYNGEE. CDR3 nucleotides: TGTGCCAGCAGCGTAGCCAGGTCCACTAGCACAGATACGCAGTATTTT. Translation: CASSVARSTSTDTQYF.

The gene calls are TRBV25-1 and TRBJ1-5, with D maybe TRBD1 (6 bases). The CDR3 has 14 amino acids. Germline CDR1 reads MGHDK; CDR2 reads SYGVNS. V was cut by 1 base and J by 9 bases, with 13 bases left in between. DNA of the CDR3: TGTGCCAGCAGTGAATGGGGGCGGGCGAGGCCCCAGCATTTT. As protein: CASSEWGRARPQHF.

The gene calls are TRBV5-6 and TRBJ1-6; 7 bases line up with TRBD1. In germline, CDR1 is SGHDT, CDR2 YYEEEE. The CDR3 is 16 amino acids. The ends lost 4 bases at V and 7 bases at J; junction bases unmatched: 11. The CDR3 here is CASSPVSSRGNSPLHF. The CDR3 bases are TGTGCCAGCAGCCCGGTATCTTCCAGGGGGAATTCACCCCTCCACTTT. The entire variable domain, with the rest obtained from reference TRBV5-6 and TRBJ1-6, is as follows: DAGVTQSPTHLIKTRGQQVTLRCSPKSGHDTVSWYQQALGQGPQFIFQYYEEEERQRGNFPDRFSGHQFPNYSSELNVNALLLGDSALYLCASSPVSSRGNSPLHFGNGTRLTVT.

This clone was detected once. CDR3 sequence (DNA): TGTGCCAGCAGCCGTGCCGGGACTAGCTCCTACAATGAGCAGTTCTTC. Its protein is CASSRAGTSSYNEQFF. This chain joins TRBV7-9 and TRBJ2-1; 8 bases are shared with TRBD2. V dropped 5 bases and J dropped 0; count of bases not matched to a gene: 6. This CDR3 comprises 16 residues. CDR1 SEHNR and CDR2 FQNEAQ come from the germline V gene (reference sequence). The whole variable domain, filled in from reference TRBV7-9 and TRBJ2-1, reads DTGVSQNPRHKITKRGQNVTFRCDPISEHNRLYWYRQTLGQGPEFLTYFQNEAQLEKSRLLSDRFSAERPKGSFSTLEIQRTEQGDSAMYLCASSRAGTSSYNEQFFGPGTRLTVL.

This clone occurred a few times. The rearrangement joins TRBV18 to TRBJ1-1, with 10 bases identical to TRBD1. The CDR3 is made up of 17 amino acids. CDR1 KGHSH and CDR2 LQKENI come from the germline V gene. Germline trimming cut 0 bases from V and 3 bases from J; bases unmatched to any gene: 7. This CDR3 is CASSPPTGTGADTEAFF. CDR3 nucleotide sequence: TGTGCCAGCTCACCACCTACTGGGACAGGGGCGGACACTGAAGCTTTCTTT.

This clone came up once. The chain uses TRBV27 and TRBJ1-1; weak D call: TRBD1 (6 bases). This CDR3 region has 15 residues. Trimming shortened V by 0 bases and J by 11 bases, and 19 bases separated the two germline ends. CDR1 is MNHEY and CDR2 is SMNVEV in the germline V gene (reference sequence). The CDR3 region has the DNA TGTGCCAGCAGTTTATCGGCCAGGGGATATCTTGGGGCTTTCTTT. Translating gives CASSLSARGYLGAFF.

This rearrangement joins TRBV18 to TRBJ2-1; maybe TRBD1 (6 bases). V was trimmed by 4 bases and J by 3 bases, leaving 13 bases between them. This CDR3 spans 15 amino acids. The V gene's germline CDR1 is KGHSH and CDR2 LQKENI. The CDR3 is CASSQDSLLYNEQFF. Written as DNA, the CDR3 is TGTGCCAGCTCACAGGACAGTCTACTCTACAATGAGCAGTTCTTC.

The chain couples TRBV9 to TRBJ1-6, with TRBD1 identical over 9 bases. The trim removed 3 bases at V and 8 bases at J, leaving 6 bases unmatched. This CDR3 spans 15 amino acids. Germline V gene sequence: CDR1 SGDLS, CDR2 YYNGEE. In DNA form, the CDR3 reads TGTGCCAGCAGCGCGCTAGACAGGGGGGATTCACCCCTCCACTTT. It translates to CASSALDRGDSPLHF.

J is TRBJ1-4 and V is TRBV7-2; 7 nucleotides agree with TRBD1. Germline assignment: CDR1 SGHTA and CDR2 FQGNSA. The CDR3 sequence is 15 residues long. After removal of 5 bases from V and 5 bases from J, the junction contained 8 bases not matched to a gene. This CDR3 is CASSRQGLYNEKLFF. The CDR3 DNA is TGTGCCAGCAGCCGACAGGGTCTTTACAATGAAAAACTGTTTTTT.

The gene calls are TRBV5-4 and TRBJ2-3; no clear D gene. V lost 3 bases and J 6 bases, leaving 17 bases between the germline ends. The CDR3 has 15 residues. From germline, CDR1 is SGHNT and CDR2 YYREEE (reference sequence). The CDR3 reads CASSSPLVQSDTQYF. CDR3 bases: TGTGCCAGCAGCTCACCCCTAGTCCAGAGTGATACGCAGTATTTT.

The V call is TRBV29-1, the J call TRBJ2-7, with D possibly matching TRBD1 (5 bases). This CDR3 has 12 amino acids. V shed 4 bases and J shed 5 bases, with 12 bases lying between them. Germline V CDR1 and CDR2: SQVTM, ANQGSEA. The CDR3 region is CSVVRQTDEQYF. Here the CDR3 DNA reads TGCAGCGTTGTCAGACAGACCGACGAGCAGTACTTC.

V and J are TRBV18 and TRBJ2-7; maybe TRBD1 (6 bases). Trimming left V 3 bases short and J 7 bases short, with 10 bases between. CDR3 length equals 12 residues. Germline V gives CDR1 KGHSH, CDR2 LQKENI. CDR3 nucleotide sequence: TGTGCCAGCTCACCCCAGGGGTGGGAGCAGTACTTC. This translates into CASSPQGWEQYF. Looking up the rest from reference TRBV18 and TRBJ2-7 gives the full variable domain: NAGVMQNPRHLVRRRGQEARLRCSPMKGHSHVYWYRQLPEEGLKFMVYLQKENIIDESGMPKERFSAEFPKEGPSILRIQQVVRGDSAAYFCASSPQGWEQYFGPGTRLTVT.

The chain employs TRBV5-6 and TRBJ2-4; 7 nucleotides agree with TRBD2. The V and J ends lost 4 bases and 6 bases, in that order; junction bases with no gene match: 4. The germline V gene encodes CDR1 SGHDT and CDR2 YYEEEE. This CDR3 contains 13 residues. CDR3 DNA: TGTGCCAGCAGCCATGGCGGGGGAAACATTCAGTACTTC. It codes for CASSHGGGNIQYF.

The chain links TRBV2 to TRBJ2-5; maybe TRBD1 (5 bases). The CDR3 covers 15 residues. Germline V gene data show CDR1 as SNHLY and CDR2 as FYNNEI. Deletions cut 7 bases from V and 1 base from J, with 16 bases between. In DNA, the CDR3 is TGTGCCAGCAACCCTAGGGGCATTCCCCAAGAGACCCAGTACTTC. It encodes CASNPRGIPQETQYF.

This chain joins TRBV6-1 and TRBJ2-7; TRBD2 aligns across 7 bases. With 6 bases clipped from V and 9 bases from J, the junction kept 5 bases outside the gene matches. The CDR3 sequence is 11 residues long. Germline V CDR1 and CDR2: MNHNS, SASEGT. This chain's CDR3 is CASRLASGQYF. The CDR3 region has the DNA TGTGCCAGCAGGTTGGCTAGCGGGCAGTACTTC.

The V and J genes are TRBV5-4 and TRBJ1-2; D is undetermined. V lost 0 bases, J lost 8 bases, and 11 bases lay in between. The CDR3 totals 13 residues. CDR1 and CDR2 (germline): SGHNT, YYREEE (reference sequence). The CDR3 nucleotides are TGTGCCAGCAGCTTGGCCGGTGAATGGGGCTACACCTTC. The encoded protein is CASSLAGEWGYTF. Supplemented by reference TRBV5-4 and TRBJ1-2, the full variable domain reads ETGVTQSPTHLIKTRGQQVTLRCSSQSGHNTVSWYQQALGQGPQFIFQYYREEENGRGNFPPRFSGLQFPNYSSELNVNALELDDSALYLCASSLAGEWGYTFGSGTRLTVV.

This chain links TRBV6-5 with TRBJ2-7, with D uncertain. From germline, CDR1 is MNHEY and CDR2 SVGAGI. Between the trimmed V and J ends, which lost 5 bases and 0 bases, there was a span of 11 bases. The CDR3 totals 14 residues. CDR3 sequence (DNA): TGTGCCAGCAGTGCATATATTAGCTCCTACGAGCAGTACTTC. Translation: CASSAYISSYEQYF.

In its sample, this clone was seen a few times. The same CDR3 is also encoded by other DNA sequences in this sample. This rearrangement joins TRBV18 to TRBJ1-2, with a tentative D call TRBD1 (5 bases). CDR1 and CDR2 (germline): KGHSH, LQKENI. V was trimmed by 0 bases and J by 4 bases, leaving 9 bases between them. The CDR3 sequence is 14 residues long. The CDR3 bases are TGTGCCAGCTCACCACCGACAGAGAGCTATGGCTACACCTTC. Encoded protein: CASSPPTESYGYTF.

This chain joins TRBV6-1 and TRBJ1-1, with D possibly matching TRBD1 (5 bases). The germline V and J ends were trimmed by 6 bases and 3 bases, with 14 bases remaining between them. The germline V gene encodes CDR1 MNHNS and CDR2 SASEGT. This CDR3 region has 14 residues. The CDR3 DNA sequence: TGTGCCAGCAGAGTAAGGCCGGGGGACACTGAAGCTTTCTTT. This encodes CASRVRPGDTEAFF.

V and J are TRBV9 and TRBJ2-3; maybe TRBD2 (6 bases). The CDR3 sequence is 16 residues long. Trimming shortened V by 0 bases and J by 1 base, and 12 bases separated the two germline ends. CDR1 is SGDLS and CDR2 is YYNGEE in the germline V gene. CDR3 sequence: CASSVVGGWGTDTQYF. The CDR3 region has the DNA TGTGCCAGCAGCGTAGTCGGGGGATGGGGCACAGATACGCAGTATTTT.

V usage is TRBV5-4 and J usage is TRBJ2-2; 8 positions agree with TRBD1. This CDR3 comprises 15 residues. J was trimmed by 7 bases and V by 5 bases; bases with no gene match: 10. Germline CDR1 and CDR2: SGHNT and YYREEE (reference sequence). This CDR3 reads CASSPARGQNGELFF. The DNA of the CDR3 is TGTGCCAGCAGTCCGGCCAGGGGGCAGAACGGGGAGCTGTTTTTT.

The chain uses TRBV19 and TRBJ1-1; the D gene is possibly TRBD1 (5 bases). Looked up from germline, CDR1 is LNHDA and CDR2 is SQIVND (reference sequence). Trimming pared 4 bases from V and 0 bases from J, leaving 9 bases between. The CDR3 is 14 residues long. The CDR3: CASSRAGMNTEAFF. The CDR3 nucleotides are TGTGCCAGTAGTAGGGCAGGGATGAACACTGAAGCTTTCTTT.

This clone appeared once. This chain uses TRBV5-1 with TRBJ2-7; D is possibly TRBD1 (6 bases). V gave up 1 base and J gave up 3 bases, with 26 bases separating them. This CDR3 spans 19 amino acids. CDR1 is SGHRS and CDR2 is YFSETQ in the germline V gene. The CDR3 sequence: CASSLSRPLRTGHDYEQYF. The CDR3 region has the DNA TGCGCCAGCAGCTTGAGTAGACCTTTACGGACGGGACACGACTACGAGCAGTACTTC.

Here the CDR3 DNA reads TGTGCCAGCAGTTACTCGGACATGGTCTCTGGAAACACCATATATTTT. It translates to CASSYSDMVSGNTIYF. The chain joins TRBV6-5 to TRBJ1-3, with D possibly matching TRBD1 (5 bases). Germline-derived CDR1 and CDR2 are MNHEY and SVGAGI. The length of the CDR3 is 16 residues. The V and J ends lost 0 bases and 0 bases respectively, with 9 bases between them.

By share, this clone counts as large. The chain is built from TRBV25-1 and TRBJ1-1; possible D gene TRBD1, 6 bases. The germline V gene has CDR1 MGHDK and CDR2 SYGVNS. V lost 9 bases and J 1 base, leaving 12 bases between the germline ends. CDR3 length: 13 amino acids. CDR3 protein: CASNQGSNTEAFF. CDR3 sequence (DNA): TGTGCCAGTAACCAGGGGTCGAACACTGAAGCTTTCTTT.

This clone was detected only once. The genes are TRBV5-1 and TRBJ2-1; the match to TRBD2 covers 9 bases. The V segment lost 6 bases and the J segment 7 bases; nucleotides outside the gene matches: 14. The CDR3 spans 16 residues. CDR1 and CDR2 (germline): SGHRS, YFSETQ. The CDR3 region has the DNA TGCGCCAGCAATCCCAGCGGGGGGACCACGGGGAATGAGCAGTTCTTC. This sequence encodes CASNPSGGTTGNEQFF.